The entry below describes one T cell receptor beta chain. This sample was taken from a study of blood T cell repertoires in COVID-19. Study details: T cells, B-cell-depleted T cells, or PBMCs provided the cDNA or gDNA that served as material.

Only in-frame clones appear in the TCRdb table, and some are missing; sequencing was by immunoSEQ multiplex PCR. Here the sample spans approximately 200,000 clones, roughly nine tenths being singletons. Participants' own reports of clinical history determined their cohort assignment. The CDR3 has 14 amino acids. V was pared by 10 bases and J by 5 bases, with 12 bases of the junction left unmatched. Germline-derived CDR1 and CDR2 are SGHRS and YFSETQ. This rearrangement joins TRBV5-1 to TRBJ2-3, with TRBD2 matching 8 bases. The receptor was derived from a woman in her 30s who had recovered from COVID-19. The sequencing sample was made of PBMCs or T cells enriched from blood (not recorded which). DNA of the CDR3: TGCGCCCGCAACGGCGGGGGGCTGGGAGATACGCAGTATTTT. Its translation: CARNGGGLGDTQYF.